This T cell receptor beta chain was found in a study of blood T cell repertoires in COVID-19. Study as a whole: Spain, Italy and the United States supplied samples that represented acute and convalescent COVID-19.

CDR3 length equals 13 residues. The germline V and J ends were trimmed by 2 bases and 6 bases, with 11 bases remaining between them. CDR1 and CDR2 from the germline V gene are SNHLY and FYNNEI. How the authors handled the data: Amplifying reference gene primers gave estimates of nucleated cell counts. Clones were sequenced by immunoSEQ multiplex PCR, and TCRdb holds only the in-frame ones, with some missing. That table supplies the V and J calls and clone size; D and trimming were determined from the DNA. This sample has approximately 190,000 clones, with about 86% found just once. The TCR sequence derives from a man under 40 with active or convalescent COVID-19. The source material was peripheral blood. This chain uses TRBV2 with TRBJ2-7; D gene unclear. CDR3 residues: CASSEPASGEQYV. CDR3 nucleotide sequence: TGTGCCAGCAGTGAACCAGCCTCGGGCGAGCAGTACGTC.